A selection of T cell receptor beta chains follows, all from one sample in a study of T cell responses to AZD1222 COVID-19 vaccine. Sequencing used immunoSEQ multiplex PCR; TCRdb keeps in-frame clones, though not all of them. The repertoire holds 150,000 to 200,000 clones, with about nine tenths as singletons. Sequenced here: peripheral blood, sampled on day 0 of AZD1222 vaccination. These receptors originate from an adult in good health. Both conserved end residues are part of each CDR3. The D gene is left open where the match is weak. Some rows mark clone size as missing; the rest say once, few, many or name a class of expanded clone.

CASSSRGGGRGDTDTQYF | TGTGCCAGCAGCTCTAGAGGAGGGGGAAGAGGGGACACAGATACGCAGTATTTT | . | . | TRBJ2-3 | TRBV7-3
CATSRVLGQNTDTQYF | TGTGCCACCAGCAGAGTCTTGGGGCAAAACACAGATACGCAGTATTTT | . | . | TRBJ2-3 | TRBV15
CASSLAGRSSGNTIYF | TGTGCCAGCAGCTTAGCTGGGCGGAGCTCTGGAAACACCATATATTTT | . | . | TRBJ1-3 | TRBV7-8
CASSAGGSGNTIYF | TGTGCCAGCAGCGCGGGAGGGTCTGGAAACACCATATATTTT | . | once | TRBJ1-3 | TRBV2
CASSFAALATDTQYF | TGTGCCAGCAGCTTCGCGGCGCTAGCCACAGATACGCAGTATTTT | . | . | TRBJ2-3 | TRBV5-5
CASSDRVNYGYTF | TGTGCCAGCAGTGACAGGGTGAACTATGGCTACACCTTC | TRBD1 | . | TRBJ1-2 | TRBV12-3/TRBV12-4
CASSHGEGGVTEAFF | TGTGCCAGCTCACACGGGGAGGGTGGTGTCACTGAAGCTTTCTTT | . | . | TRBJ1-1 | TRBV18
CASSQGNRGRNSYNSPLHF | TGTGCCAGCAGCCAAGGGAACAGGGGCCGAAACTCCTATAATTCACCCCTCCACTTT | TRBD1 | . | TRBJ1-6 | TRBV3-1/TRBV3-2
CASSSTGNYGYTF | TGTGCCAGCAGTTCGACAGGGAACTATGGCTACACCTTC | TRBD1 | . | TRBJ1-2 | TRBV6-5
CASSPQGGDTEAFF | TGTGCCAGCTCACCACAGGGGGGGGACACTGAAGCTTTCTTT | . | . | TRBJ1-1 | TRBV18
CATTHESSYNEQFF | TGTGCCACCACGCACGAGAGCTCCTACAATGAGCAGTTCTTC | . | . | TRBJ2-1 | TRBV10-3
CASSIFEGNTEAFF | TGTGCCAGTAGTATTTTCGAGGGGAACACTGAAGCTTTCTTT | . | . | TRBJ1-1 | TRBV19
CASSLTSSGEHIQYF | TGTGCCAGCAGCTTGACGTCTAGCGGGGAACACATTCAGTACTTC | TRBD2 | . | TRBJ2-4 | TRBV7-2
CASSLGEGSNQPQHF | TGTGCCAGCAGCTTAGGTGAGGGAAGCAATCAGCCCCAGCATTTT | . | . | TRBJ1-5 | TRBV7-2
CASKGLAGRNEQFF | TGCGCCAGCAAGGGACTAGCGGGGAGGAATGAGCAGTTCTTC | TRBD2 | . | TRBJ2-1 | TRBV5-1
CASSPSSQVSTDTQYF | TGCGCCAGCAGCCCCAGTTCGCAGGTTAGCACAGATACGCAGTATTTT | . | . | TRBJ2-3 | TRBV4-3
CAISGIPNYGYTF | TGTGCCATTTCGGGTATTCCTAACTATGGCTACACCTTC | . | . | TRBJ1-2 | TRBV15
CASGENTEAFF | TGCGCCAGCGGGGAGAACACTGAAGCTTTCTTT | . | . | TRBJ1-1 | TRBV10-2
CASSQGQYTEAFF | TGTGCCAGCAGCCAAGGACAGTACACTGAAGCTTTCTTT | . | once | TRBJ1-1 | TRBV7-9
CASSLAWGGSTEAFF | TGTGCCAGCAGCTTGGCATGGGGGGGAAGCACTGAAGCTTTCTTT | . | . | TRBJ1-1 | TRBV5-4
CATSDPRAGRELFF | TGTGCCACCAGTGACCCCCGGGCAGGAAGGGAGCTGTTTTTT | . | . | TRBJ2-2 | TRBV24-1
CASSSPGRTDTQYF | TGTGCCAGTAGTTCCCCGGGCCGGACAGATACGCAGTATTTT | . | . | TRBJ2-3 | TRBV19
CASSLTGTTGELFF | TGTGCCAGCAGCTTAACAGGAACCACCGGGGAGCTGTTTTTT | . | few | TRBJ2-2 | TRBV7-3
CASSRTFDTEAFF | TGTGCCAGCAGTCGGACATTCGACACTGAAGCTTTCTTT | . | . | TRBJ1-1 | TRBV6-5
CASSEKGAPQGAFF | TGTGCCAGCAGTGAAAAGGGGGCCCCTCAGGGGGCTTTCTTT | TRBD1 | . | TRBJ1-1 | TRBV2
CASSSTMNTEAFF | TGTGCCAGCAGCTCAACAATGAACACTGAAGCTTTCTTT | . | . | TRBJ1-1 | TRBV7-3
CASSYGQGNYGYTF | TGTGCCAGCAGTTACGGGCAGGGGAACTATGGCTACACCTTC | . | . | TRBJ1-2 | TRBV6-2/TRBV6-3
CASSSGTDEFQETQYF | TGTGCCAGCAGCTCAGGGACGGATGAATTCCAAGAGACCCAGTACTTC | . | . | TRBJ2-5 | TRBV5-6
CASSIEGRGAGYTF | TGTGCCAGTAGTATAGAAGGCAGGGGTGCTGGCTACACCTTC | . | . | TRBJ1-2 | TRBV19
CASSELRDTQYF | TGTGCCAGCAGTGAACTCAGAGATACGCAGTATTTT | . | . | TRBJ2-3 | TRBV6-1
CASSYVASGETQYF | TGTGCCAGCAGTTACGTAGCCTCTGGAGAGACCCAGTACTTC | . | . | TRBJ2-5 | TRBV6-2/TRBV6-3
CSASRQGSYNEQFF | TGCAGTGCTAGTCGACAGGGATCCTACAATGAGCAGTTCTTC | TRBD1 | . | TRBJ2-1 | TRBV20-1
CASSYAATGGVLDYGYTF | TGTGCCAGCAGTTACGCGGCGACAGGGGGAGTTTTGGACTATGGCTACACCTTC | TRBD1 | . | TRBJ1-2 | TRBV6-2/TRBV6-3
CARSLTGQGNTGELFF | TGTGCCAGAAGCTTGACTGGACAGGGGAACACCGGGGAGCTGTTTTTT | TRBD1 | once | TRBJ2-2 | TRBV5-3